One sample yielded the 4 T cell receptor beta chains listed below, sequenced in a study of OX40 agonist ivuxolimab in advanced cancers. The data were produced by immunoSEQ multiplex PCR, yet TCRdb's version contains in-frame clones alone and is incomplete. Of 48,000 or so clones in the sample, around 86% were seen once. The material sequenced was CD4+ or CD8+ T cells sorted from blood, taken in a trial of the OX40 agonist ivuxolimab. All receptors derive from an adult with an advanced solid tumor such as melanoma, head and neck, liver or kidney cancer.

V gene TRBV5-1 combines with J gene TRBJ2-5; D remains unclear. Looked up from germline, CDR1 is SGHRS and CDR2 is YFSETQ. Trimming removed 0 bases from V and 4 bases from J, with 10 bases in between. The CDR3 has 14 amino acids. CDR3 in DNA: TGCGCCAGCAGCTTGGTAGTGGGCCGAGAGACCCAGTACTTC. It is translated as CASSLVVGRETQYF.

This chain links TRBV19 with TRBJ2-1, with 10 bases aligning to TRBD1. J lost 7 bases, V lost 6 bases, and 12 bases had no gene match. Per germline, CDR1 LNHDA and CDR2 SQIVND (reference sequence). There are 16 residues in the CDR3. CDR3 in DNA: TGTGCCAGTAGCCAAAGGGCGGGGACAGGGGCAAATGAGCAGTTCTTC. Its protein is CASSQRAGTGANEQFF. Filled out from reference TRBV19 and TRBJ2-1, the complete variable domain reads DGGITQSPKYLFRKEGQNVTLSCEQNLNHDAMYWYRQDPGQGLRLIYYSQIVNDFQKGDIAEGYSVSREKKESFPLTVTSAQKNPTAFYLCASSQRAGTGANEQFFGPGTRLTVL.

The V gene is TRBV19, the J gene TRBJ2-5; maybe TRBD2 (6 bases). The germline CDR1 and CDR2 sequences are LNHDA and SQIVND (reference sequence). The CDR3 length is 13 residues. V was trimmed by 7 bases and J by 0 bases, leaving 9 bases between them. CDR3 bases: TGTGCCAGTACGGGCGGGGACCAAGAGACCCAGTACTTC. This translates into CASTGGDQETQYF. Full variable domain (remainder filled in from reference TRBV19 and TRBJ2-5): DGGITQSPKYLFRKEGQNVTLSCEQNLNHDAMYWYRQDPGQGLRLIYYSQIVNDFQKGDIAEGYSVSREKKESFPLTVTSAQKNPTAFYLCASTGGDQETQYFGPGTRLLVL.

The sample holds one count of this clone. The V gene is TRBV27, the J gene TRBJ1-2; D remains unclear. The CDR3 runs to 14 residues. V was pared by 3 bases and J by 2 bases, with 10 bases between. Germline V CDR1 and CDR2: MNHEY, SMNVEV (reference sequence). For the CDR3, the DNA is TGTGCCAGCAGTTTGAACGGGCTGAACTATGGCTACACCTTC. Amino acids: CASSLNGLNYGYTF.